This T cell receptor (beta chain) comes out of a study of blood T cell repertoires in COVID-19. The overall study: Some COVID-19 samples were acute and others convalescent; all came from the United States, Italy and Spain. PBMCs, B-cell-depleted T cells, or T cells were the source of the cDNA or gDNA that made up the material.

Those enrolled, adults aged roughly 18 to 89 years, came from 24 US areas. Donors were grouped by their self-reported clinical history. Clones were read by immunoSEQ multiplex PCR, and TCRdb kept only the in-frame ones, dropping some. Of roughly 140,000 clones in the sample, roughly four fifths were seen once. CDR1 is GTSNPN, CDR2 SVGIG, per germline (reference sequence). Deletions cut 0 bases from V and 7 bases from J, with 13 bases between. The CDR3 contains 14 residues. This TCR came from a young woman who had been exposed to COVID-19. What was sequenced was PBMCs or T cells enriched from blood (not recorded which). The V call is TRBV30, the J call TRBJ2-1, with D tentatively TRBD2 (5 bases). CDR3 residues: CAWSVRFSGNEQFF. The CDR3 DNA reads TGTGCCTGGAGTGTACGGTTCTCGGGGAATGAGCAGTTCTTC.